The 16 T cell receptor beta chains below come from one sample, sequenced in a study of T cell responses to AZD1222 COVID-19 vaccine. Profiled with immunoSEQ multiplex PCR; TCRdb holds only in-frame clones, not every one. This sample has some 150,000 clones, with roughly 94% found just once. The sample consisted of peripheral blood, taken on day 0 of AZD1222 vaccination. The receptors stem from an adult in good health.

The chain combines TRBV7-9 with TRBJ2-5, with 9 bases aligning to TRBD2. Germline V gene lookup returns CDR1 SEHNR and CDR2 FQNEAQ (reference sequence). The CDR3 sequence is 15 residues long. Trimming removed 5 bases from V and 5 bases from J; junction bases left unmatched: 9. The DNA for the CDR3 is TGTGCCAGCAGCCGTATAGCGGGAGTTGGGGAGACCCAGTACTTC. Protein sequence: CASSRIAGVGETQYF.

This clone was counted a few times. V usage is TRBV6-1 and J usage is TRBJ1-5; D is uncertain. The V gene's germline CDR1 is MNHNS and CDR2 SASEGT. The germline V and J ends were trimmed by 1 base and 1 base, with 2 bases remaining between them. The length of the CDR3 is 13 residues. The CDR3 coding sequence is TGTGCCAGCAGTGAAGTAAGCAATCAGCCCCAGCATTTT. Its translation is CASSEVSNQPQHF.

The rearrangement joins TRBV5-1 to TRBJ2-3, with D perhaps TRBD2 (5 bases). CDR1 is SGHRS, CDR2 YFSETQ, per germline. V gave up 3 bases and J gave up 2 bases, with 10 bases separating them. The CDR3 sequence is 14 residues long. The CDR3 DNA reads as TGCGCCAGCAGCTACGGGGTGCCCACAGATACGCAGTATTTT. It translates to CASSYGVPTDTQYF.

The chain joins TRBV5-1 to TRBJ2-3, with D maybe TRBD2 (5 bases). Germline loops: CDR1 SGHRS, CDR2 YFSETQ. V lost 3 bases to trimming and J lost 0 bases, with 17 bases between them. The CDR3 has 17 residues. CDR3: CASSSNQRTTSTDTQYF. In DNA, the CDR3 is TGCGCCAGCAGCTCAAACCAGCGGACCACAAGCACAGATACGCAGTATTTT.

The chain uses TRBV6-5 and TRBJ1-2; perhaps TRBD1 as D (5 bases). The CDR3 extends over 12 amino acids. Germline V lookup: CDR1 MNHEY, CDR2 SVGAGI. V was trimmed by 7 bases and J by 3 bases, leaving 9 bases between them. The CDR3 DNA follows: TGTGCCAGCACTCAGGGACACTATGGCTACACCTTC. This codes for CASTQGHYGYTF.

The chain uses TRBV28 and TRBJ1-5; TRBD1 matches at 11 bases. The CDR3 runs 16 residues. After removal of 7 bases from V and 3 bases from J, the junction contained 8 bases not matched to a gene. Per germline, CDR1 MDHEN and CDR2 SYDVKM. The CDR3 nucleotides are TGTGCCAGCACCCCGGGGGGACAGGGGGTCAATCAGCCCCAGCATTTT. The encoded protein is CASTPGGQGVNQPQHF.

The V call is TRBV30, the J call TRBJ1-2; D remains unclear. The V end lost 0 bases, the J end lost 0 bases, and 5 bases lay between the germline ends. The CDR3 length is 13 residues. Germline CDR1 is GTSNPN and CDR2 is SVGIG (reference sequence). The chain's CDR3 is CAWSVAANYGYTF. DNA for the CDR3: TGTGCCTGGAGTGTAGCAGCTAACTATGGCTACACCTTC.

This clone was detected only once. V gene TRBV7-2 combines with J gene TRBJ2-3; D unclear. V was trimmed by 5 bases and J by 2 bases, leaving 11 bases between them. There are 14 residues in the CDR3. Looked up from germline, CDR1 is SGHTA and CDR2 is FQGNSA. As DNA, the CDR3 is TGTGCCAGCAGCCGTGTCAGCCTCACAGATACGCAGTATTTT. It translates to CASSRVSLTDTQYF.

The chain recombines TRBV9 with TRBJ2-2, with D unresolved. Germline V gene lookup returns CDR1 SGDLS and CDR2 YYNGEE. The V end lost 1 base, the J end lost 0 bases, and 10 bases lay between the germline ends. This CDR3 is built from 16 residues. CDR3 sequence: CASSVLRTSNTGELFF. CDR3 DNA: TGTGCCAGCAGCGTATTAAGGACCTCGAACACCGGGGAGCTGTTTTTT.

This rearrangement joins TRBV4-1 to TRBJ2-3; D may be TRBD2 (6 bases). The CDR3 is 15 amino acids. The germline V gene has CDR1 MGHRA and CDR2 YSYEKL. The ends were cut back, 3 bases at V and 4 bases at J, with 14 bases in the middle. CDR3 region: CASSQREASADTQYF. CDR3 bases: TGCGCCAGCAGCCAGAGGGAGGCTAGCGCAGATACGCAGTATTTT.

The count of this clone is one. This chain links TRBV28 with TRBJ2-5, with D possibly TRBD1 on 5 matching bases. CDR1 is MDHEN and CDR2 is SYDVKM in the germline V gene. This CDR3 has 14 amino acids. The V end lost 6 bases, the J end lost 5 bases, and 16 bases lay between the germline ends. CDR3: CASSLGHSRETQYF. CDR3 DNA sequence: TGTGCCAGCAGCCTTGGACATTCCAGGGAGACCCAGTACTTC.

The chain employs TRBV3-1 (or the pseudogene TRBV3-2) and TRBJ1-2; 8 nucleotides match TRBD1. CDR1 and CDR2 (germline): LGHDT, YNNKEL (reference sequence). The CDR3 length is 18 residues. The V segment lost 0 bases and the J segment 1 base; nucleotides outside the gene matches: 10. The CDR3 sequence: CASSQDSRGQGDNYGYTF. DNA of the CDR3: TGTGCCAGCAGCCAAGATTCCCGCGGACAGGGAGATAACTATGGCTACACCTTC.

V is TRBV5-1 and J is TRBJ1-1; TRBD1 is a possible D gene (6 bases). Germline V lookup: CDR1 SGHRS, CDR2 YFSETQ. Trimming pared 0 bases from V and 4 bases from J, leaving 13 bases between. This CDR3 region has 15 residues. The CDR3: CASSLASGVTTEAFF. CDR3 coding DNA: TGCGCCAGCAGCTTGGCCTCAGGGGTGACCACTGAAGCTTTCTTT.

The gene calls are TRBV5-1 and TRBJ2-3; TRBD2 matches 15 bases. This CDR3 is built from 19 residues. V was clipped by 4 bases and J by 4 bases; unmatched bases: 13. Germline CDR1 is SGHRS and CDR2 is YFSETQ. The CDR3 reads CASSPGPGLAGGGADTQYF. CDR3 bases: TGCGCCAGCAGCCCGGGTCCGGGACTAGCGGGGGGTGGAGCAGATACGCAGTATTTT. Variable domain in full (rest from reference TRBV5-1 and TRBJ2-3): KAGVTQTPRYLIKTRGQQVTLSCSPISGHRSVSWYQQTPGQGLQFLFEYFSETQRNKGNFPGRFSGRQFSNSRSEMNVSTLELGDSALYLCASSPGPGLAGGGADTQYFGPGTRLTVL.

The chain is built from TRBV19 and TRBJ2-7; tentatively, D is TRBD1 (5 bases). The CDR3 loop spans 13 amino acids. Trimming shortened V by 8 bases and J by 0 bases, and 11 bases separated the two germline ends. The V gene's germline CDR1 is LNHDA and CDR2 SQIVND (reference sequence). The CDR3 loop reads CASSSGPSYEQYV. The CDR3 nucleotides read TGTGCCAGTTCCTCAGGGCCCTCCTACGAGCAGTACGTC.

This clone appeared a single time. V gene TRBV5-6 combines with J gene TRBJ2-7; 7 bases line up with TRBD1. J was trimmed by 9 bases and V by 2 bases; bases with no gene match: 11. The length of the CDR3 is 14 residues. Germline V gives CDR1 SGHDT, CDR2 YYEEEE. The CDR3 spells CASSLFNRGFGQYV. CDR3 DNA sequence: TGTGCCAGCAGCTTATTCAACAGGGGATTCGGGCAGTACGTC.